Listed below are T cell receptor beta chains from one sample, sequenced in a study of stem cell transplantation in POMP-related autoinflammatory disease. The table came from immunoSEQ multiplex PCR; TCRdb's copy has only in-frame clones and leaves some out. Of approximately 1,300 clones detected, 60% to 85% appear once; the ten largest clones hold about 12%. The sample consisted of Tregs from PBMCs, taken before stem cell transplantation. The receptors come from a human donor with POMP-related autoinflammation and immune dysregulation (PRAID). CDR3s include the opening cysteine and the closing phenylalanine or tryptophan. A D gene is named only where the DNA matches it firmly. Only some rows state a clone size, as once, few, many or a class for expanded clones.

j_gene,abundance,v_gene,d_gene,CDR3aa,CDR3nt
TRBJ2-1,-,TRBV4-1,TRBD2,CASSQRTSGQFF,TGCGCCAGCAGCCAACGGACTAGCGGTCAGTTCTTC
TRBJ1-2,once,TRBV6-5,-,CASSYLGDRGYTF,TGTGCCAGCAGTTATCTGGGGGATCGTGGTTACACCTTC
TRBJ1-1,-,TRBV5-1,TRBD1,CASSRTGGTEAFF,TGCGCCAGCAGCCGTACAGGGGGGACTGAAGCTTTCTTT
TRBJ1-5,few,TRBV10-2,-,CASAGNSNQPQHF,TGCGCCAGTGCTGGGAATAGCAATCAGCCCCAGCATTTT
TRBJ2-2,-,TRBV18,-,CASSPLDFLNTGELFF,TGTGCCAGCTCACCACTTGACTTCTTGAACACCGGGGAGCTGTTTTTT
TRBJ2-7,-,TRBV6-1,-,CASSPRPGSEQYF,TGTGCCAGCAGCCCCCGGCCCGGTTCCGAGCAGTACTTC
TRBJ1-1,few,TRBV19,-,CASSIVGDRGAEAFF,TGTGCCAGTAGTATAGTTGGGGATAGGGGCGCTGAAGCTTTCTTT
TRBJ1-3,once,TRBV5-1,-,CASSLGSSGNTIYF,TGCGCCAGCAGCTTAGGCAGCTCTGGAAACACCATATATTTT
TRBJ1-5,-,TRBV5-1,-,CASSLSPSDNGQPQHF,TGCGCCAGCAGCTTGTCTCCCTCGGACAATGGACAGCCCCAGCATTTT
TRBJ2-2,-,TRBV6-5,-,CASSQGDLNTGELFF,TGTGCCAGCAGCCAAGGGGACCTGAACACCGGGGAGCTGTTTTTT
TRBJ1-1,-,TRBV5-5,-,CASRMLGLRTEAFF,TGTGCCAGCAGAATGCTGGGACTCCGAACTGAAGCTTTCTTT
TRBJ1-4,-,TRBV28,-,CASTKSRGEKLFF,TGTGCCAGCACGAAGTCCAGAGGGGAAAAACTGTTTTTT
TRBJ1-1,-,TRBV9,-,CASSVESLTEAFF,TGTGCCAGCAGCGTAGAGTCCCTCACTGAAGCTTTCTTT
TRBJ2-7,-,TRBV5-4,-,CASSFHYEQYF,TGTGCCAGCAGCTTCCACTACGAGCAGTACTTC
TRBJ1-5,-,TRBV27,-,CASSPLPWSNQPQHF,TGTGCCAGCAGTCCCCTGCCGTGGAGCAATCAGCCCCAGCATTTT
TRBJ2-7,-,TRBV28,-,CASVWMAGAGEQYF,TGTGCCAGCGTCTGGATGGCGGGGGCAGGAGAGCAGTACTTC
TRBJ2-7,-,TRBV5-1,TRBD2,CASSFGRGGLFHEQYF,TGCGCCAGCAGCTTTGGGCGGGGGGGCCTTTTCCACGAGCAGTACTTC
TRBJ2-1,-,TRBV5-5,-,CASSRLNGEQFF,TGTGCCAGCAGCCGTCTCAACGGGGAGCAGTTCTTC
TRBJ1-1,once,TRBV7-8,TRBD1,CASSNMGQGKSSTEAFF,TGTGCCAGCAGCAACATGGGACAGGGGAAGTCGAGCACTGAAGCTTTCTTT
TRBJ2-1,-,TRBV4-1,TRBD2,CASSQGLAGANEQFF,TGCGCCAGCAGCCAGGGACTAGCGGGAGCGAATGAGCAGTTCTTC
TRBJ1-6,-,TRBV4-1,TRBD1,CASSQAGQGVNSPLHF,TGCGCCAGCAGCCAAGCGGGGCAGGGGGTTAATTCACCCCTCCACTTT
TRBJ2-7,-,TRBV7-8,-,CASSLPGSYEQYF,TGTGCCAGCAGCTTACCAGGGTCCTACGAGCAGTACTTC
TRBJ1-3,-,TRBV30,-,CAWSGGNTIYF,TGTGCCTGGAGTGGGGGAAACACCATATATTTT
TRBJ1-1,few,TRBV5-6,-,CASSPPGQHTEAFF,TGTGCCAGCAGCCCCCCGGGACAACACACTGAAGCTTTCTTT
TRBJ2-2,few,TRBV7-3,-,CASSSTSTGELFF,TGTGCCAGCAGCTCGACTAGCACCGGGGAGCTGTTTTTT
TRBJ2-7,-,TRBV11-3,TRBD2,CASSLGGTSGPYEQYF,TGTGCCAGCAGCTTAGGAGGGACTAGCGGTCCCTACGAGCAGTACTTC
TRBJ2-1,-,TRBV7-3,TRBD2,CASSLKAGVYNEQFF,TGTGCCAGCAGCCTAAAGGCGGGAGTTTACAATGAGCAGTTCTTC
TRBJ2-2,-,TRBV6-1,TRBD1,CASSARDRGPGELFF,TGTGCCAGCAGTGCCCGGGACAGGGGTCCCGGGGAGCTGTTTTTT
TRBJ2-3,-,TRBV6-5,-,CASSYFGVKDVDTQYF,TGTGCCAGCAGTTATTTCGGGGTTAAGGATGTGGATACGCAGTATTTT
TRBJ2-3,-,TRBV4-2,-,CASSQDAPPTDTQYF,TGTGCCAGCAGCCAAGATGCCCCCCCTACAGATACGCAGTATTTT
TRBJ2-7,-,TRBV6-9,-,CASRTSYEQYF,TGTGCCAGCAGAACGTCCTACGAGCAGTACTTC
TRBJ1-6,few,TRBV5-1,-,CASSPSSLNSPLHF,TGCGCCAGCAGCCCGAGTAGCCTAAATTCACCCCTCCACTTT
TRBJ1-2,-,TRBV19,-,CASSIRYGKLGGYTF,TGTGCCAGTAGTATAAGGTACGGGAAGCTCGGTGGCTACACCTTC
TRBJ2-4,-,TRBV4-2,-,CASSQDSLAKNIQYF,TGTGCCAGCAGCCAAGATTCATTAGCCAAAAACATTCAGTACTTC
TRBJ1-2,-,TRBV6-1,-,CASSDRFYGYTF,TGTGCCAGCAGCGACAGGTTCTATGGCTACACCTTC
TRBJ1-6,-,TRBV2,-,CASKMGRSSYNSPLHF,TGTGCCAGCAAAATGGGCAGGAGCTCCTATAATTCACCCCTCCACTTT